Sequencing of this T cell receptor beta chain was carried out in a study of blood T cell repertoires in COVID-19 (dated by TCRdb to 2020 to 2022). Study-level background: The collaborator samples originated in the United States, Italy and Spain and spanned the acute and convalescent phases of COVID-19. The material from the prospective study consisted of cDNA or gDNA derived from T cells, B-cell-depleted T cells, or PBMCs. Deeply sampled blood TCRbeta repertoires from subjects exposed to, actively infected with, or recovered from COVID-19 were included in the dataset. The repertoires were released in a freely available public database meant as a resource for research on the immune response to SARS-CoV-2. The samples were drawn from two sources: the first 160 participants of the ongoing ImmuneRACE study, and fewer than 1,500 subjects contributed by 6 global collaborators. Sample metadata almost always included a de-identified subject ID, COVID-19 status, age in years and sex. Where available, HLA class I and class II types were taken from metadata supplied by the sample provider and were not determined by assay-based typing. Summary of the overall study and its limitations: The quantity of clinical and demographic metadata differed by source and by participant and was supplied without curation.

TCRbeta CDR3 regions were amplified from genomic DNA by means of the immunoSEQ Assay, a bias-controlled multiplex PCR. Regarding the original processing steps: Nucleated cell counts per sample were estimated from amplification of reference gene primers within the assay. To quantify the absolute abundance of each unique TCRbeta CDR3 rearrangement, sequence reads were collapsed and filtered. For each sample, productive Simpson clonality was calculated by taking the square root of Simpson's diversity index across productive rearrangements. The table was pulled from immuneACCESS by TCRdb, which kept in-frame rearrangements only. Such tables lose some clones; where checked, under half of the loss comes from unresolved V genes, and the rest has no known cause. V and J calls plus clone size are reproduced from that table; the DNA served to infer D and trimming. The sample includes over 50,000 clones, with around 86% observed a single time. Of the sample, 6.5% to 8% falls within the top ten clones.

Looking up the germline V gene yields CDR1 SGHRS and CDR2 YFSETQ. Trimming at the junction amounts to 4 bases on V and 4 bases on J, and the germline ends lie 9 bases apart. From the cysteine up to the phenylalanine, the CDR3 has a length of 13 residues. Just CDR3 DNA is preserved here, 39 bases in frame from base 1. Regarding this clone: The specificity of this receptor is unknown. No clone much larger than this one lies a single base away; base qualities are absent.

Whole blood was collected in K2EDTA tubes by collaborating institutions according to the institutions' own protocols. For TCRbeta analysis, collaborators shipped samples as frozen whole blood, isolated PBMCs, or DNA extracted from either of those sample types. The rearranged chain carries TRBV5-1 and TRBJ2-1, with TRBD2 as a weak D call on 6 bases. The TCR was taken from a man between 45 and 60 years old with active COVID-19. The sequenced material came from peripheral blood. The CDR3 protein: CASSRERYNEQFF. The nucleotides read TGCGCCAGCAGCCGGGAGCGGTACAATGAGCAGTTCTTC. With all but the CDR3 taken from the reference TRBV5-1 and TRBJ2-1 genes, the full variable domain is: KAGVTQTPRYLIKTRGQQVTLSCSPISGHRSVSWYQQTPGQGLQFLFEYFSETQRNKGNFPGRFSGRQFSNSRSEMNVSTLELGDSALYLCASSRERYNEQFFGPGTRLTVL.